The 24 T cell receptor beta chains reported below all come from one sample, sequenced in a study of technical replicates of blood from a few donors. Only in-frame clones appear in the TCRdb table, and some are missing; sequencing was by immunoSEQ multiplex PCR. This table has more than 65,000 clones, 95% to 97% appearing once. Sequencing was performed on T cells isolated from PBMCs. All receptors derive from a human donor in good health.

On this clone: One end of the junction varies from germline; a read error may be responsible. The J gene is TRBJ2-5, the V gene TRBV5-1; the match to TRBD1 covers 8 bases. The CDR3 loop spans 14 amino acids. Germline lookup yields CDR1 SGHRS and CDR2 YFSETQ. CDR3 bases: TGCGCCAGCAGCTTGGCCTCGGGACAGGACGGTCGCCACTTC. It translates to CASSLASGQDGRHF.

This chain uses TRBV9 with TRBJ2-2; 10 nucleotides line up with TRBD2. This CDR3 contains 19 residues. V gave up 3 bases and J gave up 3 bases; unmatched junction bases: 14. Germline V CDR1 and CDR2: SGDLS, YYNGEE. The CDR3 nucleotides read TGTGCCAGCAGCGAGCCGGGACTAGCGCGGGGGGGGGACACCGGGGAGCTGTTTTTT. Residues: CASSEPGLARGGDTGELFF.

This chain links TRBV25-1 with TRBJ1-1; 10 positions agree with TRBD1. V shed 6 bases, J shed 5 bases, and the junction held 9 bases outside the gene matches. Germline-derived CDR1 and CDR2 are MGHDK and SYGVNS. This CDR3 contains 15 residues. CDR3 loop: CASRPDRGLPTEAFF. The CDR3 DNA reads TGTGCCAGCAGGCCTGACAGGGGGCTTCCGACTGAAGCTTTCTTT.

The chain uses TRBV5-4 and TRBJ1-2, with D maybe TRBD1 (5 bases). This CDR3 has 17 residues. Germline V CDR1 and CDR2: SGHNT, YYREEE (reference sequence). V gave up 0 bases and J gave up 2 bases, with 17 bases separating them. The CDR3 sequence is CASSLERPLGGNYGYTF. The CDR3 nucleotides are TGTGCCAGCAGCTTGGAACGACCCTTGGGGGGGAACTATGGCTACACCTTC.

This chain connects TRBV7-9 to TRBJ2-1; 10 bases line up with TRBD2. This CDR3 contains 16 residues. The junction had 11 bases not matched to a gene; V was cut back by 6 bases and J by 6 bases. Germline V CDR1 and CDR2: SEHNR, FQNEAQ (reference sequence). CDR3 in DNA: TGTGCCAGCAGGCTTATAGCAGCGGGAGGGTCCAATGAGCAGTTCTTC. Its translation is CASRLIAAGGSNEQFF.

This rearrangement joins TRBV12-5 to TRBJ2-1, with D perhaps matching TRBD2 (5 bases). This CDR3 spans 15 amino acids. Germline CDR1 reads LGHNT; CDR2 reads FRNRAP. V lost 6 bases to trimming and J lost 8 bases, with 20 bases between them. The CDR3 coding sequence is TGTGCTAGTGGGGCTCGGCGACCCGGGAACGATGAGCAGTTCTTC. Its translation is CASGARRPGNDEQFF.

The CDR3 loop is CASSGNQGTYEQYF. CDR3 in DNA: TGTGCCAGCAGTGGCAATCAGGGTACCTACGAGCAGTACTTC. The V and J genes are TRBV25-1 and TRBJ2-7; D is possibly TRBD1 (5 bases). Germline loops: CDR1 MGHDK, CDR2 SYGVNS. The CDR3 is 14 residues long. The V end lost 4 bases, the J end lost 2 bases, and 12 bases lay between the germline ends.

The CDR3 sequence: CASSEGQGGDNEKLFF. The CDR3 DNA reads TGTGCCAGCAGTGAAGGTCAAGGGGGCGATAATGAAAAACTGTTTTTT. The rearrangement links TRBV6-1 to TRBJ1-4; 7 positions match TRBD1. Germline CDR1 and CDR2: MNHNS and SASEGT. The J segment lost 4 bases and the V segment lost 1 base, leaving 6 bases of the junction unmatched. The CDR3 covers 16 residues.

V is TRBV27 and J is TRBJ2-7; 11 bases agree with TRBD2. Germline trimming cut 6 bases from V and 4 bases from J; bases unmatched to any gene: 14. Germline V CDR1 and CDR2: MNHEY, SMNVEV (reference sequence). The CDR3 totals 17 residues. CDR3 in DNA: TGTGCCAGCAGCCAGTCTCAACTCGGGACTAGCGGATACGAGCAGTACTTC. Its translation: CASSQSQLGTSGYEQYF.

This clone appeared a few times. The chain employs TRBV18 and TRBJ1-1; TRBD1 matches at 7 bases. In germline, CDR1 is KGHSH, CDR2 LQKENI. The trim removed 6 bases at V and 8 bases at J, leaving 9 bases unmatched. The CDR3 has 13 residues. CDR3 DNA sequence: TGTGCCAGCTCGGTAGGACAGGTATCCGAAGCTTTCTTT. Translated, it gives CASSVGQVSEAFF.

The V gene is TRBV11-3, the J gene TRBJ2-3, with 9 bases that match TRBD2. Germline V gene data show CDR1 as SGHNT and CDR2 as YENEEA. The trim removed 5 bases at V and 0 bases at J, leaving 9 bases unmatched. The CDR3 covers 17 residues. The CDR3 coding sequence is TGTGCCAGCAGCCTTAGCGGGAGATTCGCCAGCACAGATACGCAGTATTTT. Protein sequence: CASSLSGRFASTDTQYF.

V is TRBV4-2 and J is TRBJ1-2; TRBD1 matches at 9 bases. Unmatched junction bases numbered 10, after V lost 4 bases and J lost 7 bases. In germline, CDR1 is LGHNA, CDR2 YNFKEQ. This CDR3 comprises 15 residues. CDR3 in amino acids: CASSLRAGQGGGYTF. The CDR3, as DNA: TGTGCCAGCAGCCTACGAGCGGGACAGGGAGGTGGCTACACCTTC.

The V call is TRBV10-3, the J call TRBJ1-1; 7 bases are a match to TRBD1. The ends lost 0 bases at V and 4 bases at J; junction bases unmatched: 2. Germline loops: CDR1 ENHRY, CDR2 SYGVKD. The CDR3 extends over 14 amino acids. The chain's CDR3 is CAISESTGVTEAFF. The DNA of the CDR3 is TGTGCCATCAGTGAGTCCACAGGGGTCACTGAAGCTTTCTTT.

The chain combines TRBV28 with TRBJ1-1, with 7 bases fitting TRBD1. CDR3 length: 13 residues. J lost 6 bases, V lost 2 bases, and 3 bases had no gene match. Germline CDR1 MDHEN, CDR2 SYDVKM. The CDR3 region is CASSLRDRSEAFF. The CDR3 coding sequence is TGTGCCAGCAGTTTACGGGACAGATCTGAAGCTTTCTTT.

The rearrangement uses TRBV5-5 and TRBJ1-2; D possibly corresponds to TRBD1 (5 bases). The CDR3 spans 14 residues. V dropped 2 bases and J dropped 1 base, with 9 bases sitting between them. CDR1 and CDR2 from the germline V gene are SGHKS and YYEKEE (reference sequence). This chain's CDR3 is CASSLAGFNYGYTF. CDR3 nucleotides: TGTGCCAGCAGCTTAGCAGGGTTTAACTATGGCTACACCTTC.

V is TRBV5-6 and J is TRBJ2-7, with D possibly being TRBD1 (5 bases). This CDR3 has 12 residues. V gave up 4 bases and J gave up 3 bases, with 8 bases separating them. Per the germline V gene, CDR1 is SGHDT and CDR2 is YYEEEE. The CDR3 nucleotides read TGTGCCAGCAGCCGGACATACTACGAGCAGTACTTC. This gives the protein CASSRTYYEQYF.

The chain links TRBV11-2 to TRBJ2-7; 12 bases match TRBD2. V lost 4 bases and J lost 7; bases outside the gene matches: 5. Germline lookup yields CDR1 SGHAT and CDR2 FQNNGV. The CDR3 has 14 residues. The CDR3 bases are TGTGCCAGCAGCTCGACTAGCGGGAGCGAAGAGCAGTACTTC. Translated, it gives CASSSTSGSEEQYF.

CDR3 DNA sequence: TGTGCCAGCAGCCCTAGGGTTCTAGCGGGACAAGAGACCCAGTACTTC. Translation gives CASSPRVLAGQETQYF. V is TRBV7-9 and J is TRBJ2-5, with TRBD2 matching 9 bases. The CDR3 length is 16 residues. CDR1 is SEHNR, CDR2 FQNEAQ, per germline (reference sequence). The V gene end was trimmed by 5 bases and the J gene end by 2 bases; junction bases not matched to a gene: 9.

The V call is TRBV5-6, the J call TRBJ2-4, with no clear D. The V gene lost 4 bases and the J gene lost 8 bases, with 13 bases spanning the gap. Per the germline V gene, CDR1 is SGHDT and CDR2 is YYEEEE. This CDR3 region has 13 residues. CDR3 coding DNA: TGTGCCAGCAGCGTAAGACAAATAGACATTCAGTACTTC. Protein product: CASSVRQIDIQYF. Looking up the rest from reference TRBV5-6 and TRBJ2-4 gives the full variable domain: DAGVTQSPTHLIKTRGQQVTLRCSPKSGHDTVSWYQQALGQGPQFIFQYYEEEERQRGNFPDRFSGHQFPNYSSELNVNALLLGDSALYLCASSVRQIDIQYFGAGTRLSVL.

The chain joins TRBV4-1 to TRBJ2-3, with TRBD1 matching 8 bases. V shed 0 bases, J shed 6 bases, and the junction held 11 bases outside the gene matches. Germline lookup yields CDR1 MGHRA and CDR2 YSYEKL. This CDR3 comprises 17 residues. The CDR3 region is CASSQDRAGGVGDTQYF. The CDR3 region has the DNA TGCGCCAGCAGCCAAGATAGGGCAGGGGGCGTCGGGGATACGCAGTATTTT.

The chain recombines TRBV6-1 with TRBJ1-6; the D is unclear. Between the trimmed V and J ends, which lost 1 base and 0 bases, there was a span of 10 bases. In germline, CDR1 is MNHNS, CDR2 SASEGT. This CDR3 contains 17 residues. This CDR3 is CASSEDGTSSYNSPLHF. The CDR3 DNA sequence: TGTGCCAGCAGTGAAGACGGAACTAGCTCCTATAATTCACCCCTCCACTTT.

The chain has TRBV7-9 and TRBJ2-5, with D maybe TRBD1 (5 bases). This CDR3 spans 16 amino acids. Trimming stripped 7 bases from V and 4 bases from J, with 22 bases between. Germline values: CDR1 SEHNR, CDR2 FQNEAQ (reference sequence). CDR3 in DNA: TGTGCCAGCACCAAAAAAGGGGCTGATTCGCTAGAGACCCAGTACTTC. Translated, it gives CASTKKGADSLETQYF. The variable domain in full, with the rest retrieved from reference TRBV7-9 and TRBJ2-5, is DTGVSQNPRHKITKRGQNVTFRCDPISEHNRLYWYRQTLGQGPEFLTYFQNEAQLEKSRLLSDRFSAERPKGSFSTLEIQRTEQGDSAMYLCASTKKGADSLETQYFGPGTRLLVL.

V gene TRBV6-5 combines with J gene TRBJ1-1; the D gene is possibly TRBD1 (6 bases). There are 13 residues in the CDR3. Per the germline V gene, CDR1 is MNHEY and CDR2 is SVGAGI. V lost 5 bases and J 4 bases, leaving 11 bases between the germline ends. The CDR3 DNA reads TGTGCCAGCAGTCCCGACAGGTTCACTGAAGCTTTCTTT. Translation gives CASSPDRFTEAFF.

V gene TRBV29-1 combines with J gene TRBJ2-1; 8 nucleotides align to TRBD1. Germline CDR1 and CDR2: SQVTM and ANQGSEA. CDR3 length: 15 amino acids. Trimming at V came to 7 bases and at J to 6 bases, leaving 14 bases not matched to a gene. CDR3 region: CSGRDRFYRPNEQFF. CDR3 nucleotides: TGCAGCGGCCGGGACAGGTTCTATCGGCCCAATGAGCAGTTCTTC.